This T cell receptor beta chain was identified during a study of breast tumors, draining lymph nodes, adjacent tissues. Notes on this clonotype: Its antigen remains unknown.

TCRdb fed the multiplex PCR reads into MiXCR, producing one record per CDR3 protein. The sample has fewer than 300,000 distinct CDR3 sequences, less than 40% seen once. Samples came from axillary lymph nodes draining the breast cancer. The CDR3 is made up of 15 amino acids. Germline CDR1 DFQATT, CDR2 SNEGSKA (reference sequence). After removal of 5 bases from V and 9 bases from J, the junction contained 15 bases not matched to a gene. Study findings and constraints: Data only fit, rather than demonstrated, lymph node origin of most tumor T cells. Findings are consistent with lymph node origin and intratumoral expansion of most tumor T cells.

The specimen was axillary lymph node tissue. This receptor was taken from a female donor with breast cancer. Some clones in this sample may be carry-over from other donors' samples. The chain uses TRBV20-1 and TRBJ2-5; 10 bases agree with TRBD1. CDR3 DNA: TGCAGTGCTCAGCCGGGACAGGGGTCGGGGCAGCCCCAGTACTTC. Its protein product is CSAQPGQGSGQPQYF.